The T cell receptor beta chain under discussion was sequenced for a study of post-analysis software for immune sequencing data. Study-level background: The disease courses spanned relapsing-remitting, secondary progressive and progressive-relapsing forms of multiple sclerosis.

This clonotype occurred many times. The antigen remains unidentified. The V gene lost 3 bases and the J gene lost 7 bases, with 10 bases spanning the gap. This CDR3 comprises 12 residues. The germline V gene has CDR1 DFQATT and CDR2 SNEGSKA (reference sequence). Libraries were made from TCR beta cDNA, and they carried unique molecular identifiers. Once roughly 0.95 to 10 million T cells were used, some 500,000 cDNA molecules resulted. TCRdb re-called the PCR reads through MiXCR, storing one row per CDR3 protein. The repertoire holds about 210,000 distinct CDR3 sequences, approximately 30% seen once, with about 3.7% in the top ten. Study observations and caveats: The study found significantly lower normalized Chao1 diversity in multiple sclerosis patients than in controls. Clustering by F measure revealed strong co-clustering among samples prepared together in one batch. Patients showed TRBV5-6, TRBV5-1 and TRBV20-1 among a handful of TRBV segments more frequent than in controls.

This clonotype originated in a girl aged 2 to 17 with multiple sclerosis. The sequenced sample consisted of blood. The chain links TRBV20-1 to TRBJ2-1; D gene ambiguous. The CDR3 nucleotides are TGCAGTGCTAGTTCGGCCACGAATGAGCAGTTCTTC. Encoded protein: CSASSATNEQFF.